The 21 T cell receptor beta chains below were found in one sample sequenced in a study of blood T cell repertoires in COVID-19. TCRdb's copy holds only in-frame clones and misses some; the assay was immunoSEQ multiplex PCR. The top ten clones hold 1.2% of a sample with fewer than 300,000 clones, about 91% of them seen once. Sequencing was carried out using PBMCs or T cells enriched from blood (not recorded which). The receptors come from a woman aged 40 to 49 with acute COVID-19.

This chain links TRBV9 with TRBJ2-4, with D perhaps matching TRBD2 (7 bases). The CDR3 spans 14 residues. Deletions cut 2 bases from V and 2 bases from J, with 8 bases between. The germline V gene has CDR1 SGDLS and CDR2 YYNGEE. The CDR3 coding sequence is TGTGCCAGCAGCGTGGGGGGGCCCAAAAACATTCAGTACTTC. Its translation is CASSVGGPKNIQYF.

The chain combines TRBV2 with TRBJ1-2; perhaps TRBD1 as D (5 bases). Trimming shortened V by 6 bases and J by 4 bases, and 21 bases separated the two germline ends. The CDR3 is 16 amino acids. Germline V CDR1 and CDR2: SNHLY, FYNNEI. The CDR3 spells CASSDFTAGPIYGYTF. The CDR3 nucleotides are TGTGCCAGCAGCGATTTTACGGCAGGGCCCATCTATGGCTACACCTTC.

This chain connects TRBV6-5 to TRBJ1-1, with D unresolved. The CDR3 length is 13 residues. Germline CDR1 and CDR2: MNHEY and SVGAGI. Trimming took 3 bases from V and 1 from J, leaving 6 bases between them. The CDR3 nucleotides are TGTGCCAGCAGTTATATGGCGAACACTGAAGCTTTCTTT. Amino acids: CASSYMANTEAFF.

The chain combines TRBV9 with TRBJ2-2, with a weak D call TRBD2 (6 bases). In germline, CDR1 is SGDLS, CDR2 YYNGEE. V lost 1 base, J lost 8 bases, and 12 bases lay in between. This CDR3 has 14 residues. The CDR3 loop reads CASSVLGSGGELFF. The CDR3 DNA reads as TGTGCCAGCAGCGTATTAGGGAGCGGGGGGGAGCTGTTTTTT.

The chain links TRBV3-1 (or the pseudogene TRBV3-2) to TRBJ2-1; 9 bases line up with TRBD1. The junction had 2 bases not matched to a gene; V was cut back by 3 bases and J by 5 bases. Germline V CDR1 and CDR2: LGHDT, YNNKEL (reference sequence). This CDR3 comprises 14 residues. Written as DNA, the CDR3 is TGTGCCAGCAGCCATCGGACAGGGGACAATGAGCAGTTCTTC. Its translation is CASSHRTGDNEQFF.

This clone was seen more than once but under ten times. This sequence joins TRBV5-8 and TRBJ2-1, with D possibly TRBD1 on 6 matching bases. V was trimmed by 2 bases and J by 4 bases, leaving 10 bases between them. The CDR3 has 14 residues. Germline assignment: CDR1 SGHTS and CDR2 YDEGEE. CDR3 protein: CASSLRGTYNEQFF. The CDR3 bases are TGTGCCAGCAGCTTAAGGGGGACGTACAATGAGCAGTTCTTC.

This chain links TRBV19 with TRBJ1-6; D might be TRBD1 (6 bases). There are 13 residues in the CDR3. Germline V gene sequence: CDR1 LNHDA, CDR2 SQIVND (reference sequence). The ends were cut back, 4 bases at V and 8 bases at J, with 9 bases in the middle. In DNA form, the CDR3 reads TGTGCCAGTAGTAGGACAGTCTATTCACCCCTCCACTTT. Translation: CASSRTVYSPLHF. The full variable domain, its missing parts supplied by reference TRBV19 and TRBJ1-6, is DGGITQSPKYLFRKEGQNVTLSCEQNLNHDAMYWYRQDPGQGLRLIYYSQIVNDFQKGDIAEGYSVSREKKESFPLTVTSAQKNPTAFYLCASSRTVYSPLHFGNGTRLTVT.

V gene TRBV19 combines with J gene TRBJ1-4; tentatively, D is TRBD1 (6 bases). The CDR3 consists of 14 residues. Germline-derived CDR1 and CDR2 are LNHDA and SQIVND (reference sequence). Trimming removed 9 bases from V and 0 bases from J, with 11 bases in between. As DNA, the CDR3 is TGTGCCAGGCGGGGGCTTCCAACTAATGAAAAACTGTTTTTT. It encodes CARRGLPTNEKLFF.

This sequence joins TRBV5-6 and TRBJ1-2; D unresolved. The CDR3 has 14 residues. Germline CDR1 SGHDT, CDR2 YYEEEE. The germline V and J ends were trimmed by 4 bases and 3 bases, with 13 bases remaining between them. Here the CDR3 reads CASSMGRVDYGYTF. As DNA, the CDR3 is TGTGCCAGCAGCATGGGTCGGGTTGACTATGGCTACACCTTC.

The rearrangement links TRBV28 to TRBJ2-1; 9 nucleotides line up with TRBD2. Germline V lookup: CDR1 MDHEN, CDR2 SYDVKM. J was trimmed by 7 bases and V by 6 bases; bases with no gene match: 4. CDR3 length: 13 amino acids. CDR3 coding DNA: TGTGCCAGCAGCTACCTAGCGGGGAATGAGCAGTTCTTC. This translates into CASSYLAGNEQFF.

There are a few counts of this clone. The chain recombines TRBV7-2 with TRBJ1-1, with D tentatively TRBD1 (5 bases). The V gene's germline CDR1 is SGHTA and CDR2 FQGNSA. The CDR3 consists of 14 residues. Trimming shortened V by 0 bases and J by 3 bases, and 8 bases separated the two germline ends. The CDR3 sequence is CASSLAQGYTEAFF. Here the CDR3 DNA reads TGTGCCAGCAGCTTAGCCCAGGGCTACACTGAAGCTTTCTTT. Variable domain in full (rest from reference TRBV7-2 and TRBJ1-1): GAGVSQSPSNKVTEKGKDVELRCDPISGHTALYWYRQSLGQGLEFLIYFQGNSAPDKSGLPSDRFSAERTGGSVSTLTIQRTQQEDSAVYLCASSLAQGYTEAFFGQGTRLTVV.

The table lists this clone with a few counts. The gene calls are TRBV5-4 and TRBJ1-6, with 9 bases matching TRBD1. V was clipped by 3 bases and J by 9 bases; unmatched bases: 10. This CDR3 comprises 16 residues. CDR1 is SGHNT and CDR2 is YYREEE in the germline V gene (reference sequence). As DNA, the CDR3 is TGTGCCAGCAGCTGGGGACAGGGCCCATCTGTTTCACCCCTCCACTTT. It encodes CASSWGQGPSVSPLHF.

The genes are TRBV19 and TRBJ1-4; TRBD1 might be the D (6 bases). This CDR3 has 14 amino acids. V was pared by 10 bases and J by 0 bases, with 12 bases between. Germline V CDR1 and CDR2: LNHDA, SQIVND (reference sequence). This CDR3 is CATQDRTTNEKLFF. In DNA form, the CDR3 reads TGTGCCACCCAGGACAGAACAACTAATGAAAAACTGTTTTTT.

V usage is TRBV18 and J usage is TRBJ2-1; D may be TRBD1 (6 bases). CDR1 KGHSH and CDR2 LQKENI come from the germline V gene. The CDR3 is 14 residues long. V lost 4 bases and J lost 5, with 12 bases in between. CDR3 residues: CASSQRTADNEQFF. CDR3 DNA: TGTGCCAGCTCACAGAGGACAGCGGACAATGAGCAGTTCTTC.

The gene calls are TRBV7-2 and TRBJ2-3; a weak D match, TRBD2 (5 bases). The CDR3 sequence is 13 residues long. The germline gives CDR1 SGHTA, CDR2 FQGNSA. The V end was cut by 2 bases, the J end by 4 bases, with 7 bases between. The CDR3 coding sequence is TGTGCCAGCAGCTTAATGGGAGCAGATACGCAGTATTTT. Amino acid sequence: CASSLMGADTQYF.

The chain carries TRBV10-3 and TRBJ2-2; D may be TRBD1 (5 bases). V was pared by 4 bases and J by 2 bases, with 23 bases between. The CDR3 runs 19 residues. The germline CDR1 and CDR2 sequences are ENHRY and SYGVKD. DNA of the CDR3: TGTGCCATCAGTGCGCCGGGCAGGGATCGGTTCGCAAACACCGGGGAGCTGTTTTTT. Amino acid sequence: CAISAPGRDRFANTGELFF.

J is TRBJ2-1 and V is TRBV6-1; 11 nucleotides match TRBD1. The junction had 7 bases not matched to a gene; V was cut back by 2 bases and J by 7 bases. CDR3 length: 16 residues. Germline V gene data show CDR1 as MNHNS and CDR2 as SASEGT. The CDR3 nucleotides read TGTGCCAGCAGTGAACTCGGGACAGGGGGGTGGAATGAGCAGTTCTTC. Amino acids: CASSELGTGGWNEQFF.

The V call is TRBV3-1 (or the pseudogene TRBV3-2), the J call TRBJ2-5, with 7 bases aligning to TRBD2. The germline CDR1 and CDR2 sequences are LGHDT and YNNKEL (reference sequence). V lost 5 bases to trimming and J lost 2 bases; unmatched junction nucleotides: 5. The CDR3 consists of 14 residues. The CDR3 loop is CASSDHSGQETQYF. CDR3 DNA sequence: TGTGCCAGCAGCGACCATAGCGGGCAAGAGACCCAGTACTTC.

This chain uses TRBV14 with TRBJ1-4, with TRBD1 matching 8 bases. With V trimmed by 4 bases and J by 8 bases, 6 bases remained unmatched. Per the germline V gene, CDR1 is SGHDN and CDR2 is FVKESK. There are 14 residues in the CDR3. In DNA form, the CDR3 reads TGTGCCAGCAGCCCCGGGACAGGAGAAGAAAAACTGTTTTTT. Its protein is CASSPGTGEEKLFF.

The chain couples TRBV2 to TRBJ2-1, with D perhaps TRBD2 (5 bases). Deletions cut 5 bases from V and 9 bases from J, with 14 bases between. Germline V CDR1 and CDR2: SNHLY, FYNNEI. The CDR3 sequence is 13 residues long. CDR3 loop: CASSPNQAVEQFF. The DNA for the CDR3 is TGTGCCAGCAGTCCCAACCAAGCGGTTGAGCAGTTCTTC.

V usage is TRBV30 and J usage is TRBJ1-4; 7 bases fit TRBD1. After removal of 4 bases from V and 4 bases from J, the junction contained 9 bases not matched to a gene. Germline CDR1 and CDR2: GTSNPN and SVGIG (reference sequence). CDR3 length equals 15 residues. DNA of the CDR3: TGTGCCTGGACCGGAATGACAGGGTTTAATGAAAAACTGTTTTTT. It translates to CAWTGMTGFNEKLFF.